The entry below gives a single T cell receptor (beta chain) sequence along with its context. The time point here: after dendritic cell vaccination, including at tumor progression/relapse. The data stem from a study of glioma-infiltrating T cells after dendritic cell vaccination. The repertoire was sequenced with immunoSEQ multiplex PCR; TCRdb's copy has only in-frame clones and lacks some. The sample consists of 55,000 to 75,000 clones, just under 85% of them appearing once. Trimming left V 5 bases short and J 2 bases short, with 15 bases between. The CDR3 is 15 residues long. The germline V gene encodes CDR1 SGHAT and CDR2 FQNNGV.

The V and J genes are TRBV11-2 and TRBJ1-1; maybe TRBD1 (6 bases). The sequence was collected from a human donor with glioblastoma. Sequenced material: blood, taken after dendritic cell vaccination. CDR3 region: CASSTLTGSNTEAFF. The CDR3 DNA follows: TGTGCCAGCAGCACCCTGACAGGCTCAAACACTGAAGCTTTCTTT.